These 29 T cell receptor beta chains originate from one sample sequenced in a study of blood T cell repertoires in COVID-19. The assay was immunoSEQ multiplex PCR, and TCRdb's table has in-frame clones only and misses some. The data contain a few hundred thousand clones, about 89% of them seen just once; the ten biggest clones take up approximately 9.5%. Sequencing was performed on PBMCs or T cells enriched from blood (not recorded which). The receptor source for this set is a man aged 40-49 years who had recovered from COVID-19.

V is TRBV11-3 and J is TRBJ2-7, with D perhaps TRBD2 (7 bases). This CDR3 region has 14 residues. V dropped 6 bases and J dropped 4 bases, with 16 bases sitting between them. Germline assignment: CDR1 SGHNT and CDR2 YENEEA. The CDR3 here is CASRSVGGQYEQYF. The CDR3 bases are TGTGCCAGCAGGTCCGTCGGGGGGCAGTACGAGCAGTACTTC.

CDR3 protein: CASSRQVGNTEAFF. The CDR3 nucleotides are TGTGCCAGCTCACGACAGGTAGGGAACACTGAAGCTTTCTTT. The rearrangement uses TRBV18 and TRBJ1-1; a weak D match, TRBD1 (6 bases). Germline V gene data show CDR1 as KGHSH and CDR2 as LQKENI. The CDR3 is 14 amino acids. Trimming left V 4 bases short and J 1 base short, with 10 bases between.

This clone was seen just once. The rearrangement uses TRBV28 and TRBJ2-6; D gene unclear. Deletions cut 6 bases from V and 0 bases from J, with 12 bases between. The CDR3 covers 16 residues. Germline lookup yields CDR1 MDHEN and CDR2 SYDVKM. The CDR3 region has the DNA TGTGCCAGCAGGACACTTGTACTCTCTGGGGCCAACGTCCTGACTTTC. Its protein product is CASRTLVLSGANVLTF. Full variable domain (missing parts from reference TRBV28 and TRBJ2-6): DVKVTQSSRYLVKRTGEKVFLECVQDMDHENMFWYRQDPGLGLRLIYFSYDVKMKEKGDIPEGYSVSREKKERFSLILESASTNQTSMYLCASRTLVLSGANVLTFGAGSRLTVL.

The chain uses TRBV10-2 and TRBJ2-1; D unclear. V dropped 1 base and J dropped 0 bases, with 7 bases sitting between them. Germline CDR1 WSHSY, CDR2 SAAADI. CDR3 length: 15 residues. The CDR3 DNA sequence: TGCGCCAGCAGTGAGTACACCCACTCCTACAATGAGCAGTTCTTC. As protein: CASSEYTHSYNEQFF.

The DNA of the CDR3 is TGCGCCAGCAGCCTGGGGACAGGGATAGACTATGGCTACACCTTC. Its translation: CASSLGTGIDYGYTF. This sequence joins TRBV4-1 and TRBJ1-2; 9 bases agree with TRBD1. CDR3 length equals 15 residues. Germline loops: CDR1 MGHRA, CDR2 YSYEKL. J lost 3 bases, V lost 4 bases, and 6 bases had no gene match.

CDR3 DNA: TGTGCCAGCAGTTTAGGCGGGACAGGGGAGAACTATGGCTACACCTTC. Translated: CASSLGGTGENYGYTF. The rearrangement links TRBV28 to TRBJ1-2, with 10 nucleotides matching TRBD1. The CDR3 is made up of 16 amino acids. Trimming cost V 2 bases and J 2 bases; bases outside gene matches: 5. CDR1 is MDHEN, CDR2 SYDVKM, per germline.

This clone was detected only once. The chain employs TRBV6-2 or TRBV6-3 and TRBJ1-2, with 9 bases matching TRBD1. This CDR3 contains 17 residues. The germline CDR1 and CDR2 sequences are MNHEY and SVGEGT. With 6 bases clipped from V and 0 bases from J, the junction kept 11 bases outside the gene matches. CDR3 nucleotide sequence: TGTGCCAGCAGCTCGGACAGGGGACTGATAACTAACTATGGCTACACCTTC. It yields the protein CASSSDRGLITNYGYTF.

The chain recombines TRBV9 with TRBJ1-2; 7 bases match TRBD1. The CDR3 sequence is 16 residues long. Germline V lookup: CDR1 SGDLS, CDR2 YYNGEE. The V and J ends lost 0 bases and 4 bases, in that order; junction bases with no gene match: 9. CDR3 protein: CASSVERDRRIYGYTF. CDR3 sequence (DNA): TGTGCCAGCAGCGTAGAAAGGGACAGAAGAATCTATGGCTACACCTTC.

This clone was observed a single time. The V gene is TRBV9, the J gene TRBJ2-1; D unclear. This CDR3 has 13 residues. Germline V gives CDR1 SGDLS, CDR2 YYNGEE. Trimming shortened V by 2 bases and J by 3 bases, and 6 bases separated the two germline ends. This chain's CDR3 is CASSVNNYNEQFF. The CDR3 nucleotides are TGTGCCAGCAGCGTTAACAACTACAATGAGCAGTTCTTC.

Here the CDR3 DNA reads TGTGCCAGTAGTATGGGACACAAAACTCAGCCCCAGCATTTT. Its protein is CASSMGHKTQPQHF. The chain is built from TRBV19 and TRBJ1-5; weak D call: TRBD1 (6 bases). The CDR3 spans 14 residues. Germline loops: CDR1 LNHDA, CDR2 SQIVND (reference sequence). Trimming took off 3 bases at V and 6 bases at J, with 12 bases between the two ends.

The CDR3 sequence: CAISEPGTGAGNTIYF. DNA of the CDR3: TGTGCCATCAGTGAGCCAGGGACAGGGGCTGGAAACACCATATATTTT. This rearrangement joins TRBV10-3 to TRBJ1-3; the match to TRBD1 covers 10 bases. CDR3 length: 16 residues. Germline CDR1 is ENHRY and CDR2 is SYGVKD. V lost 2 bases, J lost 2 bases, and 3 bases stayed unmatched.

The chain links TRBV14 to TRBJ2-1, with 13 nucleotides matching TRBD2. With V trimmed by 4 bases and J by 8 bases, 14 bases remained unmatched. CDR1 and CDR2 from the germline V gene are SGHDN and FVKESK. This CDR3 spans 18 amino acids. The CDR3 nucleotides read TGTGCCAGCAGCCTCCAAATACCAACTAGCGGGAGGGCCCATGAGCAGTTCTTC. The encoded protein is CASSLQIPTSGRAHEQFF.

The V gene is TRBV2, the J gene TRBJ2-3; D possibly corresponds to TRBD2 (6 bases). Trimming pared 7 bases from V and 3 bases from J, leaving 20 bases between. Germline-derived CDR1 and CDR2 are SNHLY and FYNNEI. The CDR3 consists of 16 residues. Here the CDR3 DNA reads TGTGCCAGCACCCCGGCGTGGGGGGTAGGAACAGATACGCAGTATTTT. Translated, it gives CASTPAWGVGTDTQYF.

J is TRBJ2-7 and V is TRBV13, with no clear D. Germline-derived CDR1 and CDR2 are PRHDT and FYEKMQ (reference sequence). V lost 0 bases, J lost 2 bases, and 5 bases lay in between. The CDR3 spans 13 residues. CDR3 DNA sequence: TGTGCCAGCAGCTTAGGACAACCCTACGAGCAGTACTTC. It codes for CASSLGQPYEQYF.

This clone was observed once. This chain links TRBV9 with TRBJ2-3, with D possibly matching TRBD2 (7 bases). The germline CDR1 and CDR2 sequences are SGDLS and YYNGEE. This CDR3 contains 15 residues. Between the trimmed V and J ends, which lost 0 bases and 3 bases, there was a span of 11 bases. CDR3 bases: TGTGCCAGCAGCGTAGGTGGGGGGGCAACAGATACGCAGTATTTT. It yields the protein CASSVGGGATDTQYF.

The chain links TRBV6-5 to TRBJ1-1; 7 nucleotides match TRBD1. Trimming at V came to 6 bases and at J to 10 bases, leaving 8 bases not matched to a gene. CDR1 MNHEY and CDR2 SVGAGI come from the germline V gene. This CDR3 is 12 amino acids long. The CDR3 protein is CASRTGSGGAFF. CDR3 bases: TGTGCCAGCAGGACAGGGTCAGGCGGAGCTTTCTTT.

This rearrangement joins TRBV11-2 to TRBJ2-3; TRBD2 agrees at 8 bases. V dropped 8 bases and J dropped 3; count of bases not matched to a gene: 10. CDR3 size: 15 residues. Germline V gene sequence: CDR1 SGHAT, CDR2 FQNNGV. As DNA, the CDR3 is TGTGCCAGCGGAACTGGGACTAGTGGGACAGATACGCAGTATTTT. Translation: CASGTGTSGTDTQYF.

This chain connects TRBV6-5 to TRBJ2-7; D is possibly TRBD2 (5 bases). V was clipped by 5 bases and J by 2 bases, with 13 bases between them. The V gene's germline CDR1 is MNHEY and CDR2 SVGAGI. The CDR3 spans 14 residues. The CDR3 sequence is CASSRTAPTYEQYF. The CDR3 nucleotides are TGTGCCAGCAGTAGGACTGCCCCCACCTACGAGCAGTACTTC.

CDR3 bases: TGCGCCAGCAGCTTGTGGGACAGGGTACAATCACCCCTCCACTTT. This translates into CASSLWDRVQSPLHF. This rearrangement joins TRBV5-1 to TRBJ1-6, with 9 bases lining up with TRBD1. This CDR3 spans 15 amino acids. V lost 1 base to trimming and J lost 10 bases; unmatched junction nucleotides: 6. Germline lookup yields CDR1 SGHRS and CDR2 YFSETQ.

CDR3 DNA sequence: TGTGCCAGCAGACCGATGACGGACAGCACCGGGGAGCTGTTTTTT. This gives the protein CASRPMTDSTGELFF. The chain carries TRBV25-1 and TRBJ2-2; the D gene is possibly TRBD1 (6 bases). Germline assignment: CDR1 MGHDK and CDR2 SYGVNS. V dropped 6 bases and J dropped 4 bases, with 15 bases sitting between them. The CDR3 sequence is 15 residues long.

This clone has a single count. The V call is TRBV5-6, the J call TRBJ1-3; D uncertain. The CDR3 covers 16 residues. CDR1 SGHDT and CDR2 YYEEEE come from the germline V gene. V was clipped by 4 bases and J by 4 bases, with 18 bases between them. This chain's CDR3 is CASSPGPLVVGNTIYF. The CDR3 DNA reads TGTGCCAGCAGCCCCGGCCCCCTAGTAGTCGGAAACACCATATATTTT.

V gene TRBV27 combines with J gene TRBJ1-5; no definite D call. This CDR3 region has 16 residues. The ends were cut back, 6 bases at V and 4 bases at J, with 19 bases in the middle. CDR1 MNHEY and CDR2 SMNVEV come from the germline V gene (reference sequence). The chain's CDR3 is CASRAPGFGMNQPQHF. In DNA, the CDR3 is TGTGCCAGCAGGGCTCCGGGGTTTGGGATGAATCAGCCCCAGCATTTT.

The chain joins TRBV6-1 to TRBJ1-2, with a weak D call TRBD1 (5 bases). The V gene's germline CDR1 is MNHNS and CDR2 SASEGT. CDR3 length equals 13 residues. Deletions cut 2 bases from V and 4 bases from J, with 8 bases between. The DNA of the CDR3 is TGTGCCAGCAGTGAACGAGACAGCTATGGCTACACCTTC. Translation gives CASSERDSYGYTF.

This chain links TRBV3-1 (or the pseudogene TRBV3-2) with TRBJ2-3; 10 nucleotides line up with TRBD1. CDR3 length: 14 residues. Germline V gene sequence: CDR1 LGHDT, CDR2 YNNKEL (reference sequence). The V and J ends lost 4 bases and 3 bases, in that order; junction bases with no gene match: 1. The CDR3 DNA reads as TGTGCCAGCAGCCGGGACAGGGGTACAGATACGCAGTATTTT. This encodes CASSRDRGTDTQYF.

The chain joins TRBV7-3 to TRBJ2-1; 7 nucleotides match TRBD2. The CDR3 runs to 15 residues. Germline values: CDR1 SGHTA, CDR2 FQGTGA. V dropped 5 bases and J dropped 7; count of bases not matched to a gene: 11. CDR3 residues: CASSPIGDYRNEQFF. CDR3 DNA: TGTGCCAGCAGCCCTATAGGGGACTACCGGAATGAGCAGTTCTTC.

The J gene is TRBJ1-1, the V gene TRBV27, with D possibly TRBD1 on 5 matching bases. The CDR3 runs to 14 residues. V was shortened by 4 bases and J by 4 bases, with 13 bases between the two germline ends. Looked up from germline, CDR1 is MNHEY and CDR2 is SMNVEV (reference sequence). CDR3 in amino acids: CASSSPQESTEAFF. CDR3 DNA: TGTGCCAGCAGTTCCCCACAGGAGAGCACTGAAGCTTTCTTT.

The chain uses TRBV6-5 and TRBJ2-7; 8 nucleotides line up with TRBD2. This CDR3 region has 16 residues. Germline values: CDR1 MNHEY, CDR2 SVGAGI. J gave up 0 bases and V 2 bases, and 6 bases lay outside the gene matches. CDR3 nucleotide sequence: TGTGCCAGCAGTTACCGGACTAGCCATAGCTCCTACGAGCAGTACTTC. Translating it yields CASSYRTSHSSYEQYF.

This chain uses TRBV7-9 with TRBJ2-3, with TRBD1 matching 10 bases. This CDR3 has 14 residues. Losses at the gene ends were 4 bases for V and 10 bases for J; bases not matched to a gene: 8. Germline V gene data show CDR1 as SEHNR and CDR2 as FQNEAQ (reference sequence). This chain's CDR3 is CASSSIRQGAAQYF. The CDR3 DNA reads TGTGCCAGCAGCTCTATTCGACAGGGGGCAGCGCAGTATTTT.

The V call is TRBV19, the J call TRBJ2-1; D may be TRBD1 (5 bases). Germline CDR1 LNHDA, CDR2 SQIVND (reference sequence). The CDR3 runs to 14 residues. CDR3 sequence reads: CASGWGSSYNEQFF. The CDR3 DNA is TGTGCTTCCGGTTGGGGCAGCTCCTACAATGAGCAGTTCTTC. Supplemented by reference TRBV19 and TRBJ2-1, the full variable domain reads DGGITQSPKYLFRKEGQNVTLSCEQNLNHDAMYWYRQDPGQGLRLIYYSQIVNDFQKGDIAEGYSVSREKKESFPLTVTSAQKNPTAFYLCASGWGSSYNEQFFGPGTRLTVL.